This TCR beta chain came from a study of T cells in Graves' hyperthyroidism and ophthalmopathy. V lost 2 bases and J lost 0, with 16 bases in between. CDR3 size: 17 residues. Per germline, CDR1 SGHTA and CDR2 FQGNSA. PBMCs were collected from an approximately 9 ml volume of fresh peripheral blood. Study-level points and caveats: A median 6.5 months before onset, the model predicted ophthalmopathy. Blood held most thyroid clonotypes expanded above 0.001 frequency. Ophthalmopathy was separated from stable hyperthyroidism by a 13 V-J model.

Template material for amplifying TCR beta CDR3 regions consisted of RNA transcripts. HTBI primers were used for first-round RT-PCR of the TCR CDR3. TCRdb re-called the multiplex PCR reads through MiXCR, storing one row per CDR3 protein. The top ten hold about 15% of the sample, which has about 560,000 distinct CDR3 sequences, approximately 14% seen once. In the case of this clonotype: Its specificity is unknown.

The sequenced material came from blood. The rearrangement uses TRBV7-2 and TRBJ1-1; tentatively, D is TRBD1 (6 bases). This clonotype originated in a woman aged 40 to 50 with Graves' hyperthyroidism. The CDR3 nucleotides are TGTGCCAGCAGCTTATTGGGGGCGAACTTCATGAACACTGAAGCTTTCTTT. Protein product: CASSLLGANFMNTEAFF.